This T cell receptor (beta chain) came from a study of T cells in Graves' hyperthyroidism and ophthalmopathy. Germline V gene data show CDR1 as DFQATT and CDR2 as SNEGSKA (reference sequence). With 4 bases clipped from V and 3 bases from J, the junction kept 6 bases outside the gene matches. This CDR3 is 13 amino acids long. Stable disease denoted Graves' hyperthyroidism without ophthalmopathy progression within 18 months. This clonotype was counted only a few times. RNA transcripts served as the template for amplifying TCR beta CDR3 regions. The TCR CDR3 first-round RT-PCR relied on the HTBI primer set. TCRdb re-analysed the multiplex PCR reads in MiXCR, keeping a single row per CDR3 protein. The sample records roughly 800,000 distinct CDR3 sequences, 35% to 40% being singletons.

The clonotype comes from a man aged 18 to 30 with Graves' hyperthyroidism. Source material: blood. The rearrangement links TRBV20-1 to TRBJ2-7, with TRBD1 matching 7 bases. The CDR3 is CSATDRAGYEQYF. The CDR3, as DNA: TGCAGTGCTACAGACAGGGCGGGCTACGAGCAGTACTTC.